These 19 T cell receptor beta chains originate from one sample sequenced in a study of T cell responses to AZD1222 COVID-19 vaccine. Data came from immunoSEQ multiplex PCR; TCRdb stores just in-frame clones and leaves some out. In the table there are about 89,000 clones, about 91% of which are singletons. The sample consisted of peripheral blood, taken 28 days after the second AZD1222 dose. These receptors came from an adult who received the AZD1222 COVID-19 vaccine.

V is TRBV11-3 and J is TRBJ1-1, with D possibly matching TRBD1 (5 bases). The CDR3 has 13 residues. Trimming stripped 2 bases from V and 9 bases from J, with 13 bases between. The V gene's germline CDR1 is SGHNT and CDR2 YENEEA. The DNA for the CDR3 is TGTGCCAGCAGCTTATCCAGGGAGGGGAAAGCTTTCTTT. Translated: CASSLSREGKAFF.

The chain has TRBV15 and TRBJ2-2; 9 bases line up with TRBD2. Germline V gene lookup returns CDR1 LNHNV and CDR2 YYDKDF (reference sequence). This CDR3 has 17 residues. The ends lost 3 bases at V and 3 bases at J; junction bases unmatched: 8. The CDR3 DNA reads TGTGCCACCAGCAGGACTCTAGCGGGGAGCGACACCGGGGAGCTGTTTTTT. Amino acid sequence: CATSRTLAGSDTGELFF.

This sequence joins TRBV19 and TRBJ2-1; 12 nucleotides match TRBD2. V trimming: 4 bases; J trimming: 8 bases; junction bases outside the gene matches: 6. Germline V gene data show CDR1 as LNHDA and CDR2 as SQIVND (reference sequence). This CDR3 region has 15 residues. The CDR3 region has the DNA TGTGCCAGTAGTACCTGGACTAGCGGGGCCTATGAGCAGTTCTTC. Translating gives CASSTWTSGAYEQFF. Looking up the rest from reference TRBV19 and TRBJ2-1 gives the full variable domain: DGGITQSPKYLFRKEGQNVTLSCEQNLNHDAMYWYRQDPGQGLRLIYYSQIVNDFQKGDIAEGYSVSREKKESFPLTVTSAQKNPTAFYLCASSTWTSGAYEQFFGPGTRLTVL.

This clone appeared once. The V and J genes are TRBV9 and TRBJ1-2, with 12 positions matching TRBD1. Germline V gene lookup returns CDR1 SGDLS and CDR2 YYNGEE. The CDR3 has 15 amino acids. V lost 3 bases, J lost 8 bases, and 8 bases stayed unmatched. The CDR3 DNA follows: TGTGCCAGCAGCGCCTTGGGACAGGGGGCGCCCGGCTACACCTTC. Its translation is CASSALGQGAPGYTF.

The V call is TRBV6-1, the J call TRBJ2-7; D tentatively fits TRBD1 or TRBD2 (6 bases each). Germline CDR1 is MNHNS and CDR2 is SASEGT. The V end lost 4 bases, the J end lost 3 bases, and 22 bases lay between the germline ends. This CDR3 spans 17 amino acids. The chain's CDR3 is CASSARLGGTRDYEQYF. The CDR3 DNA follows: TGTGCCAGCAGTGCTCGCCTAGGGGGGACACGAGACTACGAGCAGTACTTC.

This clone was picked up a small number of times. The V call is TRBV30, the J call TRBJ2-1; 7 nucleotides match TRBD1. Germline V gives CDR1 GTSNPN, CDR2 SVGIG (reference sequence). Trimming cost V 5 bases and J 0 bases; bases outside gene matches: 10. This CDR3 is 16 amino acids long. The CDR3 nucleotides are TGTGCCTGGGGGGACAGATATTCAAGCTCCTACAATGAGCAGTTCTTC. Residues: CAWGDRYSSSYNEQFF.

The genes are TRBV4-3 and TRBJ2-1, with 12 nucleotides matching TRBD2. Losses at the gene ends were 0 bases for V and 9 bases for J; bases not matched to a gene: 9. The germline gives CDR1 LGHNA, CDR2 YSLEER. This CDR3 is 17 amino acids long. CDR3 bases: TGCGCCAGCAGCCAAGATGGGCTAGCGGGGGGGCATGGTGAGCAGTTCTTC. Its protein product is CASSQDGLAGGHGEQFF.

The CDR3 DNA reads TGTGCCAGCAGTGGGCTTGGAGTAGGTCAAGAGACCCAGTACTTC. This sequence encodes CASSGLGVGQETQYF. This chain links TRBV2 with TRBJ2-5; D is uncertain. The CDR3 runs 15 residues. Trimming removed 4 bases at V and 2 bases at J, with 14 bases between. From germline, CDR1 is SNHLY and CDR2 FYNNEI.

The chain couples TRBV12-5 to TRBJ2-1; D is undetermined. The CDR3 loop spans 13 amino acids. V was clipped by 9 bases and J by 7 bases, with 16 bases between them. Germline lookup yields CDR1 LGHNT and CDR2 FRNRAP. For the CDR3, the DNA is TGTGCTAGCACAAAAGAACCCATGAATGAGCAGTTCTTC. Translation: CASTKEPMNEQFF.

The V gene is TRBV7-9, the J gene TRBJ1-2; D call uncertain. V shed 3 bases and J shed 2 bases, with 10 bases lying between them. The CDR3 spans 14 residues. Germline V CDR1 and CDR2: SEHNR, FQNEAQ (reference sequence). The CDR3 here is CASSLRQTNYGYTF. CDR3 DNA: TGTGCCAGCAGCTTGAGGCAGACCAACTATGGCTACACCTTC.

The chain carries TRBV7-9 and TRBJ1-2; 9 bases match TRBD1. V was clipped by 5 bases and J by 4 bases; unmatched bases: 8. Germline V gives CDR1 SEHNR, CDR2 FQNEAQ (reference sequence). CDR3 length equals 15 residues. CDR3: CASSKEATGGYGYTF. The CDR3 DNA reads TGTGCCAGCAGCAAAGAGGCGACAGGGGGCTATGGCTACACCTTC. Full variable domain (outside the CDR3, taken from reference TRBV7-9 and TRBJ1-2): DTGVSQNPRHKITKRGQNVTFRCDPISEHNRLYWYRQTLGQGPEFLTYFQNEAQLEKSRLLSDRFSAERPKGSFSTLEIQRTEQGDSAMYLCASSKEATGGYGYTFGSGTRLTVV.

The chain carries TRBV5-1 and TRBJ1-2; TRBD1 agrees at 9 bases. The CDR3 extends over 14 amino acids. Germline lookup yields CDR1 SGHRS and CDR2 YFSETQ. V shed 2 bases, J shed 6 bases, and the junction held 5 bases outside the gene matches. CDR3 residues: CASSLQGAVNGYTF. DNA for the CDR3: TGCGCCAGCAGCTTACAGGGGGCTGTGAATGGCTACACCTTC.

V usage is TRBV10-2 and J usage is TRBJ2-3; 8 bases line up with TRBD2. The J segment lost 0 bases and the V segment lost 2 bases, leaving 10 bases of the junction unmatched. Per germline, CDR1 WSHSY and CDR2 SAAADI. This CDR3 is 18 amino acids long. DNA for the CDR3: TGCGCCAGCAGTGAGATAGAAATAGCGGGGCCCAGCACAGATACGCAGTATTTT. Protein product: CASSEIEIAGPSTDTQYF.

This clone was recorded only once. The chain joins TRBV28 to TRBJ1-5, with TRBD1 as a possible D gene (5 bases). Per germline, CDR1 MDHEN and CDR2 SYDVKM. V was shortened by 3 bases and J by 1 base, with 19 bases between the two germline ends. CDR3 size: 18 residues. The CDR3 DNA reads TGTGCCAGCAGTTTTTGGGAGGGGAGGGCAGAGAGCAATCAGCCCCAGCATTTT. Translation: CASSFWEGRAESNQPQHF.

The rearrangement uses TRBV3-1 (or the pseudogene TRBV3-2) and TRBJ1-2; a weak D match, TRBD1 (5 bases). V was clipped by 1 base and J by 0 bases, with 12 bases between them. Germline CDR1 LGHDT, CDR2 YNNKEL (reference sequence). The CDR3 has 16 residues. Here the CDR3 DNA reads TGTGCCAGCAGCCAAGGACGGGGCCACACTAACTATGGCTACACCTTC. Translating gives CASSQGRGHTNYGYTF.

This rearrangement joins TRBV6-5 to TRBJ1-1; perhaps TRBD1 as D (5 bases). Trimming left V 4 bases short and J 5 bases short, with 20 bases between. Germline CDR1 MNHEY, CDR2 SVGAGI. This CDR3 spans 16 amino acids. CDR3 DNA sequence: TGTGCCAGCAGTTCCCTGGGAGGGGCGTTGAGGACTGAAGCTTTCTTT. It codes for CASSSLGGALRTEAFF.

The V call is TRBV7-2, the J call TRBJ2-6, with unresolved D. This CDR3 region has 16 residues. Germline V gene lookup returns CDR1 SGHTA and CDR2 FQGNSA. V shed 3 bases and J shed 0 bases, with 9 bases lying between them. Here the CDR3 reads CASSLGAGSGANVLTF. The CDR3 nucleotides are TGTGCCAGCAGCTTGGGTGCAGGCTCTGGGGCCAACGTCCTGACTTTC.

The rearrangement uses TRBV4-1 and TRBJ1-6, with D unresolved. CDR1 MGHRA and CDR2 YSYEKL come from the germline V gene. There are 16 residues in the CDR3. Trimming removed 0 bases from V and 9 bases from J, with 15 bases in between. CDR3 in DNA: TGCGCCAGCAGCCAAGATCCGGACGGATTCCTTTCACCCCTCCACTTT. It translates to CASSQDPDGFLSPLHF.

This clone has a single count. The J gene is TRBJ1-5, the V gene TRBV7-3; no firm D call. The CDR3 sequence is 15 residues long. Germline CDR1 and CDR2: SGHTA and FQGTGA. Trimming cost V 5 bases and J 0 bases, with 11 bases left between them. The CDR3 region is CASSPTAGSNQPQHF. In DNA, the CDR3 is TGTGCCAGCAGCCCTACGGCAGGTAGCAATCAGCCCCAGCATTTT.